Here is one T cell receptor (beta chain) with its context. It lacks a known antigen. The input lacks base qualities; no much larger clone sits a single base away. Preparation of the library involved the immunoSEQ multiplex PCR assay. A mixture of 60 forward primers for TCR Vbeta segments and 13 reverse primers for TCR Jbeta segments was used in the multiplex PCR. A multiplex PCR assay on genomic DNA amplified the CDR3 region of rearranged TCR beta genes. The amplified TCR beta libraries were sequenced on the Illumina HiSeq System as 87-base-pair reads. As for the original processing: A later analysis counted about 80 million unique TCR beta chains across the 550 to 700 repertoires, and around 9.9 million of these chains were shared by at least two donors. A nearest-neighbor algorithm error-corrected the raw reads and collapsed the reads into unique sequences, merging closely related sequences to remove PCR and sequencing errors. To assign V, D and J gene segments, CDR3 sequences were aligned to IMGT reference sequences. For a sequence to be retained, a match of at least six nucleotides was required to both a V gene segment and a J gene segment. A rearrangement was called productive if the CDR3 had no stop codons and remained in frame with V and J, and every other rearrangement was called non-productive. CDR3 was defined according to IMGT convention as the region running from the second conserved V-encoded cysteine to the conserved J-encoded phenylalanine. In an earlier analysis of just under 600 of the donors, sequences lacking an unambiguous match to a single V gene segment were excluded. An earlier analysis of around 600 of the donors classified V segments as functional when productive rearrangements were above 56.7% and as segregating when the standard deviation between donors was above 5%. A statistical classification framework was developed to diagnose cytomegalovirus status using the catalog of TCR beta chain sequences. In a later analysis, TCR nucleotide sequences were compared against IMGT/GENE-DB human TR gene sequences so that V and J genes could be assigned. The TCRdist pipeline was used in a later analysis to assign CDR3 sequences and most-parsimonious VDJ recombination scenarios. In a later analysis, every TCR beta chain was defined by the combination of its CDR3 amino acid sequence and its V-gene family, and reads without a unique V-gene family were dropped. In a later analysis, 450 to 600 highly shared, low-generation-probability nucleotide sequences were removed to address suspected cross-contamination and a sequencing artifact. In a later analysis, a clonal expansion index for each public chain was calculated from normalized within-repertoire ranks of inferred template counts. Generation probabilities in a later analysis came from a VDJ recombination model fitted to out-of-frame rearrangements, and those results were checked against IGoR. In a later analysis, TCR-TCR, TCR-HLA and TCR-CMV co-occurrence was scored with hypergeometric tests, and a repertoire-size bias correction was applied to TCR pairs. A later analysis estimated false discovery rates by permuting HLA or CMV assignments 20 times. In a later analysis, co-occurring TCRs were grouped using DBSCAN, with TCRdist sequence similarity added in when clustering inside HLA-allele-positive subsets. Repertoires with fewer than 30,000 or more than 120,000 public chains, plus five repertoires with anomalous nucleotide sharing, were excluded from co-occurrence clustering. TCRdb limited this immuneACCESS table to in-frame rearrangements with V and J called. A share of clones is missing; checked studies link under half to unresolved V genes, and the rest is unexplained. V and J calls and clone size are as listed in that table; D and trimming were resolved from the DNA. Across this sample there are 100,000 to 150,000 clones, with under 20% seen only once. In total, the top ten clones hold approximately 2.6% of the sample.

The cohort was made up of under 800 healthy bone marrow donors. At the time of sampling, all cohort members were nominally healthy, though unrecorded immune exposures were likely present. The donor tested CMV seropositive and was one of the 289 seropositive cohort members. A peripheral blood sample was collected from each donor, and TCR beta sequencing was performed on peripheral blood mononuclear cells. Genomic DNA was extracted from the blood cell samples with the Qiagen DNeasy Blood Extraction Kit. This record belongs to a study of cytomegalovirus exposure and HLA in healthy donors (dated by TCRdb to the late 2010s). Context from the whole study: According to an earlier analysis of 550 to 750 of the donors, about 179 million T cells yielded 100 million or so unique TCR beta sequences and about 300 Gb of sequence data. An early release that covered 500 to 800 HLA-typed donors contained approximately 300 gigabases of sequencing data and 70 million to 100 million unique TCR sequences. Among the approximately 400 genotyped donors, under 90% belonged to the genetic ancestry cluster associated with self-reported Caucasian donors. The study was designed to test whether signatures of past pathogen exposure could be identified by cataloging public T cell receptors. Using immunosequencing, the study profiled T cell repertoires from around 670 subjects and related those repertoires to cytomegalovirus serostatus. A separate validation cohort of roughly 130 different subjects was used in addition to the roughly 640-subject first cohort. High-throughput TCR immunosequencing, statistical association of individual TCRs with disease status, and machine learning were combined to predict cytomegalovirus infection status. In a later analysis, previously published TCR beta repertoires from 600 to 850 donors were re-analyzed and high-resolution HLA genotyping was added so that TCR occurrence patterns could be studied. The later analysis used no new phenotypic data to find candidate immune exposures, relying instead on TCR beta sequences and their occurrence across donors. An earlier analysis of about 620 of the donors applied high-throughput TCR beta sequencing to assess whether each TCR beta V gene segment acted as functional or pseudogenic. Donor age, sex, ethnicity and CMV serostatus were compiled together with the repertoire data. Genome-wide SNP genotypes for about 60% of the roughly 700 donors were used in a later genetic analysis, which treated that subset as a discovery cohort. Every repertoire in the discovery cohort had been generated on one and the same sequencing platform. Both class I and class II loci were covered by HLA typing, at four-digit resolution. Typing coverage varied by locus: 629-630 donors for A, B, C, DRB1 and DQB1; roughly 520 for DQA1; more than 600 for DPA1; under 490 for DPB1. A few DR-DQ haplotypes were handled as single units for association and clustering because linkage in the cohort was strong. Among about 400 genotyped donors of the cohort, an average of roughly 230,000 unique TCR beta nucleotide sequences was sequenced per donor, of which roughly 17% were non-productive. Study-level results and caveats: A further reported finding was that TCR beta sequences accurately predicted the HLA-A and HLA-B alleles for most subjects in the first cohort. When HLA alleles, especially DR and DQ, strongly co-occurred, attributing TCR associations to individual alleles was difficult. The classifier was reported to diagnose cytomegalovirus status with high specificity and sensitivity in both the original and validation cohorts. In a later analysis, HLA-associated TCR beta chains showed more clonal expansion and lower generation probabilities than non-associated chains that were equally common. At a false discovery rate of 0.05, a later analysis linked about 16,000 TCR beta sequences to specific HLA alleles. Because HLA typing was unavailable for some donors at each locus, only the typed subset was used in association tests. A cluster of highly shared sequence variants was judged likely to be a technical artifact of the sequencing pipeline. A later analysis found that TCR association rates varied across HLA loci, with DRB1 alleles showing the most associated TCRs and HLA-C alleles the fewest. Broadly in line with IMGT annotations, most TCR beta V segments showed up in productive rearrangements about 90% or about 30% of the time in an earlier analysis of around 600 of the donors. Because counts were too low, about 15 rarely observed V segments, including chromosome 9 orphons, were left out of the earlier analysis of some 600 of the donors. Most TCR sequences were seen in very few donors, while some public TCRs were found in many individuals. CMV serostatus was the only immune exposure information available for the cohort. A later genetic analysis reported fewer N-insertions in productive TCRs among donors in an Asian-associated ancestry cluster than the approximately 670-donor mean. Only TCR beta chains were sequenced in this cohort, and the absence of alpha or paired-chain data limited detectable features. In the study, about 150 TCR beta chains were listed as associated with cytomegalovirus. In a later analysis, most CMV-associated TCR beta chains were found to appear HLA-restricted, with HLA associations seemingly driven largely by CMV exposure. In a later genetic analysis, a missense DCLRE1C variant was associated with V-gene and J-gene trimming of TCR beta chains, and the association was replicated in an independent cohort. Several of the top co-occurrence clusters appeared to be linked to parvovirus B19, influenza, CMV and Epstein-Barr virus, according to a later analysis. According to the authors, the approach could potentially be generalized to other disease states and immunological phenotypes. Presence/absence analyses assumed roughly uniform sequencing depth across donors, an assumption that may not hold. Linkage disequilibrium might explain the correlated functional status among segregating V segments, but an unknown experimental factor could not be ruled out. In vitro tests confirmed that three of the cytomegalovirus-associated TCR beta chains recognize cytomegalovirus antigens.

The TCR was taken from a female donor in good health and CMV-seropositive. The sequencing sample was made of PBMCs.

In nucleotide form, the sequence is TGTGCCAGCAGCCAAGTGGAGGGAGGATCTCGCTACAATGAGCAGTTCTTC. This translates into CASSQVEGGSRYNEQFF. The chain was built from TRBV9 and TRBJ2-1; the D region possibly corresponds to TRBD2 (6 bases align). CDR1 is given as SGDLS and CDR2 as YYNGEE, both from the germline V gene. Spanning cysteine to phenylalanine, the CDR3 consists of 17 amino acids. CDR3 DNA is the only sequence kept; it has 51 bases, read in frame from the first base. V is clipped by 4 bases and J by 3 bases, and the sequence between their germline boundaries is 20 bases long.